One and the same sample provided the 27 T cell receptor beta chains below, sequenced in a study of CD4 T cells in relation to SARS-CoV-2 and coronaviruses. Unexposed donor CD4+ T cells date from about 2010-2019, before the COVID-19 pandemic. After more than eight days of culture, CD4+ T cells were isolated. Sequencing used immunoSEQ multiplex PCR; TCRdb keeps in-frame clones, though not all of them. The sample contains around 23,000 clones, roughly 76% of which appear only once. For these TCRs, the target antigens are not known. The sample was CD4+ T cells from PBMCs, cultured in vitro. These receptors all stem from a human donor in good health.

The genes are TRBV4-2 and TRBJ2-7; 9 bases are a match to TRBD2. This CDR3 comprises 14 residues. V gave up 1 base and J gave up 6 bases; unmatched junction bases: 4. Per the germline V gene, CDR1 is LGHNA and CDR2 is YNFKEQ. The CDR3 region is CASSQVGLAVEQYF. Written as DNA, the CDR3 is TGTGCCAGCAGCCAAGTGGGACTAGCAGTCGAGCAGTACTTC.

The chain employs TRBV19 and TRBJ2-7, with D perhaps matching TRBD1 or TRBD2 (5 bases each). Germline-derived CDR1 and CDR2 are LNHDA and SQIVND (reference sequence). Trimming stripped 8 bases from V and 0 bases from J, with 14 bases between. This CDR3 contains 14 residues. The CDR3 here is CASSGTLSSYEQYF. The CDR3 coding sequence is TGTGCCAGTTCGGGGACCCTTAGCTCCTACGAGCAGTACTTC.

The chain carries TRBV13 and TRBJ2-5, with no clear D. From germline, CDR1 is PRHDT and CDR2 FYEKMQ (reference sequence). The CDR3 has 11 residues. The germline V and J ends were trimmed by 6 bases and 4 bases, with 6 bases remaining between them. The CDR3 here is CASRRGETQYF. The DNA for the CDR3 is TGTGCCAGCAGACGCGGAGAGACCCAGTACTTC.

The chain carries TRBV27 and TRBJ1-5; TRBD1 matches at 9 bases. Germline V gene sequence: CDR1 MNHEY, CDR2 SMNVEV (reference sequence). The CDR3 length is 14 residues. Trimming removed 4 bases from V and 5 bases from J; junction bases left unmatched: 3. The CDR3 DNA is TGTGCCAGCAGTTCCGGGACAGGGTATCAGCCCCAGCATTTT. Translating it yields CASSSGTGYQPQHF.

This clone was found a few times. The chain carries TRBV5-1 and TRBJ1-3, with a possible D match to TRBD1 (5 bases). This CDR3 has 15 amino acids. CDR1 is SGHRS, CDR2 YFSETQ, per germline. V lost 4 bases and J lost 0, with 11 bases in between. CDR3 residues: CASSAPGGSGNTIYF. CDR3 DNA sequence: TGCGCCAGCAGCGCTCCGGGGGGCTCTGGAAACACCATATATTTT.

This clone was recorded once. This chain links TRBV4-2 with TRBJ2-3; no definite D call. The CDR3 has 14 amino acids. Germline CDR1 LGHNA, CDR2 YNFKEQ. V was trimmed by 0 bases and J by 6 bases, leaving 10 bases between them. The CDR3 coding sequence is TGTGCCAGCAGCCAAGAGAGCCTAGTTGATACGCAGTATTTT. This encodes CASSQESLVDTQYF.

The CDR3 region is CASSLLSGRISYEQYF. The CDR3 DNA is TGTGCCAGCAGCTTACTCAGCGGGAGAATCTCCTACGAGCAGTACTTC. The rearrangement joins TRBV11-2 to TRBJ2-7; 8 bases agree with TRBD2. Germline V gene sequence: CDR1 SGHAT, CDR2 FQNNGV. With 2 bases clipped from V and 0 bases from J, the junction kept 6 bases outside the gene matches. The CDR3 consists of 16 residues.

CDR3 in DNA: TGTGCCAGCAGCCCCGGACTCTCGAACACCGGGGAGCTGTTTTTT. Protein product: CASSPGLSNTGELFF. This sequence joins TRBV5-5 and TRBJ2-2; D possibly corresponds to TRBD2 (5 bases). The CDR3 is made up of 15 amino acids. CDR1 and CDR2 from the germline V gene are SGHKS and YYEKEE (reference sequence). The V end lost 4 bases, the J end lost 0 bases, and 10 bases lay between the germline ends.

The rearrangement uses TRBV27 and TRBJ1-2; D is possibly TRBD1 (5 bases). Germline lookup yields CDR1 MNHEY and CDR2 SMNVEV (reference sequence). The length of the CDR3 is 15 residues. Trimming shortened V by 0 bases and J by 2 bases, and 10 bases separated the two germline ends. The CDR3 is CASSLSTAANYGYTF. DNA for the CDR3: TGTGCCAGCAGTTTATCGACAGCCGCAAACTATGGCTACACCTTC.

This chain uses TRBV19 with TRBJ2-6, with TRBD1 as a possible D gene (6 bases). The germline V gene has CDR1 LNHDA and CDR2 SQIVND (reference sequence). The CDR3 totals 15 residues. V was trimmed by 5 bases and J by 4 bases, leaving 12 bases between them. As DNA, the CDR3 is TGTGCCAGTAGTTACAGGGCTATCGGGGCCAACGTCCTGACTTTC. Its translation: CASSYRAIGANVLTF. Based on the CDR3 plus reference TRBV19 and TRBJ2-6, the full variable domain is DGGITQSPKYLFRKEGQNVTLSCEQNLNHDAMYWYRQDPGQGLRLIYYSQIVNDFQKGDIAEGYSVSREKKESFPLTVTSAQKNPTAFYLCASSYRAIGANVLTFGAGSRLTVL.

The chain has TRBV18 and TRBJ2-3; unclear D gene. This CDR3 has 12 amino acids. The germline V and J ends were trimmed by 8 bases and 8 bases, with 14 bases remaining between them. Germline CDR1 reads KGHSH; CDR2 reads LQKENI. The DNA for the CDR3 is TGTGCCAGCCCAAGACCAACGGGTACGCAGTATTTT. It encodes CASPRPTGTQYF.

This clone was found a few times. The chain carries TRBV4-1 and TRBJ2-7; D is unresolved. Germline V lookup: CDR1 MGHRA, CDR2 YSYEKL. The CDR3 runs to 14 residues. Between the trimmed V and J ends, which lost 4 bases and 1 base, there was a span of 11 bases. The CDR3 protein is CASSPFPRSYEQYF. CDR3 coding DNA: TGCGCCAGCAGCCCCTTCCCCAGGTCCTACGAGCAGTACTTC.

This clone has more than one count but fewer than ten. CDR3 sequence (DNA): TGTGCCAGCAGCTTAGGACTAGCGGGAGGCAATGAGCAGTTCTTC. Protein: CASSLGLAGGNEQFF. The V call is TRBV7-8, the J call TRBJ2-1; TRBD2 matches at 13 bases. V lost 1 base and J lost 6; bases outside the gene matches: 0. CDR1 is SGHVS and CDR2 is FQNEAQ in the germline V gene. The CDR3 covers 15 residues.

This chain uses TRBV10-1 with TRBJ2-3, with D unresolved. Germline loops: CDR1 WNHNN, CDR2 SYGVQD (reference sequence). V lost 6 bases and J 3 bases, leaving 10 bases between the germline ends. The CDR3 runs to 13 residues. CDR3 in DNA: TGCGCCAGCAGCCATTGGGTTACAGATACGCAGTATTTT. Its translation: CASSHWVTDTQYF.

The chain couples TRBV24-1 to TRBJ2-3, with 9 bases matching TRBD2. The V gene end was trimmed by 4 bases and the J gene end by 6 bases; junction bases not matched to a gene: 7. The CDR3 loop spans 15 amino acids. CDR1 is KGHDR, CDR2 SFDVKD, per germline. The CDR3 region has the DNA TGTGCCACCAGTGACCCGGGACTAGCCAGTGATACGCAGTATTTT. It specifies CATSDPGLASDTQYF.

Within the sample, this clone is medium-sized (0.01 to 0.1%). The chain joins TRBV19 to TRBJ2-3; TRBD1 is a possible D gene (5 bases). With 4 bases removed from V and 0 bases from J, the gap between germline ends came to 11 bases. This CDR3 is built from 15 residues. From germline, CDR1 is LNHDA and CDR2 SQIVND (reference sequence). DNA for the CDR3: TGTGCCAGTAGTACTACAGGTACTAGCACAGATACGCAGTATTTT. Protein sequence: CASSTTGTSTDTQYF.

This clone occurred a few times. This chain uses TRBV16 with TRBJ2-7, with D tentatively TRBD2 (5 bases). The CDR3 extends over 11 amino acids. With 4 bases removed from V and 7 bases from J, the gap between germline ends came to 8 bases. Germline CDR1 reads KGHSY; CDR2 reads FQNENV. This chain's CDR3 is CASSLEAEQYF. The CDR3 DNA sequence: TGTGCCAGCAGCCTGGAGGCGGAGCAGTACTTC.

V is TRBV2 and J is TRBJ1-6; D unresolved. V shed 5 bases and J shed 10 bases, with 0 bases lying between them. The germline V gene has CDR1 SNHLY and CDR2 FYNNEI. CDR3 length equals 9 residues. CDR3 nucleotides: TGTGCCAGCAGTTCACCCCTCCACTTT. Its protein is CASSSPLHF.

The genes are TRBV10-3 and TRBJ2-7; D possibly corresponds to TRBD2 (6 bases). Between the trimmed V and J ends, which lost 4 bases and 2 bases, there was a span of 18 bases. The CDR3 runs 16 residues. Germline CDR1 reads ENHRY; CDR2 reads SYGVKD. CDR3 in DNA: TGTGCCATCAGTGGAGGACCCCCAGCGGGCCCCTACGAGCAGTACTTC. This codes for CAISGGPPAGPYEQYF.

V usage is TRBV2 and J usage is TRBJ1-3; 9 bases match TRBD1. The J segment lost 0 bases and the V segment lost 4 bases, leaving 4 bases of the junction unmatched. There are 16 residues in the CDR3. Per germline, CDR1 SNHLY and CDR2 FYNNEI. The CDR3 here is CASSVGTGNSGNTIYF. The CDR3 DNA is TGTGCCAGCAGTGTCGGGACAGGGAACTCTGGAAACACCATATATTTT. Full variable domain (remainder filled in from reference TRBV2 and TRBJ1-3): EPEVTQTPSHQVTQMGQEVILRCVPISNHLYFYWYRQILGQKVEFLVSFYNNEISEKSEIFDDQFSVERPDGSNFTLKIRSTKLEDSAMYFCASSVGTGNSGNTIYFGEGSWLTVV.

As for this clone: Additional DNA sequences in this sample encode the identical CDR3. V and J are TRBV4-3 and TRBJ2-7; D possibly uses TRBD1 or TRBD2 (5 bases each). The germline gives CDR1 LGHNA, CDR2 YSLEER. V was cut by 0 bases and J by 7 bases, with 10 bases left in between. This CDR3 is built from 13 residues. This CDR3 is CASSQETWGEQYF. In nucleotides, the CDR3 is TGCGCCAGCAGCCAAGAAACTTGGGGGGAGCAGTACTTC.

Comment on this clone: Other nucleotide sequences from this sample produce the same CDR3. The chain has TRBV9 and TRBJ2-5; TRBD2 matches 13 bases. Germline V gives CDR1 SGDLS, CDR2 YYNGEE. The CDR3 length is 16 residues. Unmatched junction bases numbered 4, after V lost 4 bases and J lost 1 base. For the CDR3, the DNA is TGTGCCAGCAGCACACTAGCGGGAGGGCCCCAAGAGACCCAGTACTTC. It encodes CASSTLAGGPQETQYF.

CDR3 region: CASSDGGNTDTQYF. The CDR3 nucleotides are TGTGCCAGCAGTGACGGAGGGAACACAGATACGCAGTATTTT. The rearrangement joins TRBV6-4 to TRBJ2-3; TRBD2 is a possible D gene (6 bases). Germline CDR1 and CDR2: MRHNA and SNTAGT. V shed 2 bases and J shed 2 bases, with 8 bases lying between them. CDR3 length: 14 residues.

The gene calls are TRBV7-3 and TRBJ2-2; the match to TRBD2 covers 7 bases. The ends lost 2 bases at V and 3 bases at J; junction bases unmatched: 3. Germline V gives CDR1 SGHTA, CDR2 FQGTGA. This CDR3 contains 15 residues. CDR3 DNA sequence: TGTGCCAGCAGCTTACTGAGCGGGGACACCGGGGAGCTGTTTTTT. This encodes CASSLLSGDTGELFF.

V and J are TRBV18 and TRBJ2-2; D might be TRBD2 (5 bases). The germline V and J ends were trimmed by 3 bases and 1 base, with 21 bases remaining between them. The CDR3 consists of 19 residues. Germline loops: CDR1 KGHSH, CDR2 LQKENI. The CDR3 spells CASSPPPFVSVLNTGELFF. As DNA, the CDR3 is TGTGCCAGCTCACCTCCCCCATTCGTTAGCGTCTTGAACACCGGGGAGCTGTTTTTT.

The V and J genes are TRBV5-4 and TRBJ1-2, with TRBD1 matching over 7 bases. The V and J ends lost 0 bases and 5 bases, in that order; junction bases with no gene match: 7. The CDR3 covers 15 residues. Per germline, CDR1 SGHNT and CDR2 YYREEE (reference sequence). The CDR3 protein is CASSLEPGGRYGYTF. CDR3 bases: TGTGCCAGCAGCTTGGAGCCAGGGGGACGGTATGGCTACACCTTC.

CDR3 DNA sequence: TGTGCCAGCAGCTACCAGCTCTTACTAGTCAATGAGCAGTTCTTC. Translated: CASSYQLLLVNEQFF. The genes are TRBV11-2 and TRBJ2-1; D may be TRBD2 (5 bases). Trimming took 4 bases from V and 6 from J, leaving 16 bases between them. The CDR3 has 15 residues. The germline gives CDR1 SGHAT, CDR2 FQNNGV.